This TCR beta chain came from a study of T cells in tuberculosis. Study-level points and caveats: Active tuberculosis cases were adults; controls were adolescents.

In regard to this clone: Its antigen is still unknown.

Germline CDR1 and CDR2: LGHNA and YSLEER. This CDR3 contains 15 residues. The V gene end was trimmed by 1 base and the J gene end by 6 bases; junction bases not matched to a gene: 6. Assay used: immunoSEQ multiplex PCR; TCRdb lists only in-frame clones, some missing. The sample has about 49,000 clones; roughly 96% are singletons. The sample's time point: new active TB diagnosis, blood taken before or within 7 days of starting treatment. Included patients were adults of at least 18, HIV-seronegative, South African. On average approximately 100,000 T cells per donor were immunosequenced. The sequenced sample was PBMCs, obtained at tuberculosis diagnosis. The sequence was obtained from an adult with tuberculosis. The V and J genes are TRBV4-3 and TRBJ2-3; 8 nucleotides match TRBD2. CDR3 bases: TGCGCCAGCAGCCAAGGGACTAGCTTTTATGATACGCAGTATTTT. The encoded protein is CASSQGTSFYDTQYF.